Below, 11 T cell receptor beta chains from the same sample are listed, as sequenced in a study of CD8+CD57+ T cells in acquired aplastic anemia listed by TCRdb under 2018. The patients picked for sequencing were ones in whom flow cytometry had shown an expansion of CD8+CD57+ cells. The reads were generated on an Illumina HiSeq 2000. TCR beta VDJ combination and CDR3 sequence profiling used genomic DNA as the template. TCRdb passed the public sequencing reads through fastp at Q25 and MiXCR, retaining productive beta sequences. Each entry merges the rows of one CDR3 protein and shows their most common DNA and genes. This sample lists over 40,000 distinct CDR3 sequences; roughly 63% were detected once. Clones ranked in the top ten supply 59% of the sample. The sequenced material came from sorted CD4+, CD8+, or CD8+CD57+ T cells (not recorded which) from PBMCs. These TCRs come from a human donor with aplastic anemia.

This chain links TRBV15 with TRBJ1-2, with TRBD1 matching 7 bases. This CDR3 is 14 amino acids long. Looked up from germline, CDR1 is LNHNV and CDR2 is YYDKDF (reference sequence). J gave up 8 bases and V 4 bases, and 10 bases lay outside the gene matches. In nucleotides, the CDR3 is TGTGCCACCAGCATCGGGACAGCTGTTAGGGGCTACACCTTC. Translating it yields CATSIGTAVRGYTF.

At least ten counts were recorded for this clonotype. The J gene is TRBJ2-2, the V gene TRBV29-1; D remains unclear. V lost 7 bases to trimming and J lost 9 bases, with 18 bases between them. From germline, CDR1 is SQVTM and CDR2 ANQGSEA. The CDR3 spans 13 residues. The CDR3 sequence: CSALDIGNRELFF. The CDR3 DNA sequence: TGCAGCGCTCTAGATATAGGGAACCGGGAGCTGTTTTTT.

In its sample, this clonotype ranks as medium-sized. The rearrangement links TRBV10-3 to TRBJ1-6; D not certain. With 2 bases removed from V and 4 bases from J, the gap between germline ends came to 6 bases. This CDR3 comprises 14 residues. Germline V gives CDR1 ENHRY, CDR2 SYGVKD. The CDR3, as DNA: TGTGCCATCAGTGAGGTGGATTATAATTCACCCCTCCACTTT. This gives the protein CAISEVDYNSPLHF.

This clonotype has a single count. The chain couples TRBV9 to TRBJ2-7; TRBD2 aligns across 11 bases. In germline, CDR1 is SGDLS, CDR2 YYNGEE. V lost 3 bases to trimming and J lost 4 bases; unmatched junction nucleotides: 6. There are 15 residues in the CDR3. CDR3 nucleotide sequence: TGTGCCAGCAGCGGTACTAGCGGGGGCCCTTACGAGCAGTACTTC. This gives the protein CASSGTSGGPYEQYF.

This clonotype was found a few times. This chain links TRBV10-3 with TRBJ1-2, with D hard to call. Germline lookup yields CDR1 ENHRY and CDR2 SYGVKD. The CDR3 runs 11 residues. Trimming stripped 7 bases from V and 2 bases from J, with 5 bases between. CDR3: CAINGNYGYTF. For the CDR3, the DNA is TGTGCCATCAATGGGAACTATGGCTACACCTTC.

V and J are TRBV15 and TRBJ2-7, with D tentatively TRBD2 (5 bases). Germline V gives CDR1 LNHNV, CDR2 YYDKDF (reference sequence). CDR3 length: 13 amino acids. V was pared by 0 bases and J by 2 bases, with 5 bases between. The CDR3 nucleotides are TGTGCCACCAGCAGAGAGGGAGCCTACGAGCAGTACTTC. Its translation is CATSREGAYEQYF.

Comments on this clonotype: Because it lacks the conserved phenylalanine or tryptophan at the end, this CDR3 is likely a read error. The chain links TRBV15 to TRBJ2-7; no firm D call. Per germline, CDR1 LNHNV and CDR2 YYDKDF (reference sequence). This CDR3 contains 14 residues. CDR3 DNA: TGTGCCACCAGCAGAGAAAGGGTCTCCTACGGGCAGTACCTC. Translated: CATSRERVSYGQYL.

There are a few counts of this clonotype. The rearrangement uses TRBV11-2 and TRBJ1-5; 7 bases are shared with TRBD1. There are 15 residues in the CDR3. Trimming at V came to 2 bases and at J to 2 bases, leaving 3 bases not matched to a gene. Germline loops: CDR1 SGHAT, CDR2 FQNNGV. Here the CDR3 reads CASSLRQGGNQPQHF. The CDR3 DNA follows: TGTGCCAGCAGCTTAAGACAGGGAGGCAATCAGCCCCAGCATTTT. The variable domain in full, completed from reference TRBV11-2 and TRBJ1-5, reads EAGVAQSPRYKIIEKRQSVAFWCNPISGHATLYWYQQILGQGPKLLIQFQNNGVVDDSQLPKDRFSAERLKGVDSTLKIQPAKLEDSAVYLCASSLRQGGNQPQHFGDGTRLSIL.

The V call is TRBV24-1, the J call TRBJ1-2; a weak D match, TRBD1 (6 bases). The CDR3 is 14 residues long. Germline assignment: CDR1 KGHDR and CDR2 SFDVKD. Between the trimmed V and J ends, which lost 3 bases and 4 bases, there was a span of 11 bases. CDR3 amino acids: CATSDGQGTYGYTF. The CDR3, as DNA: TGTGCCACCAGTGATGGGCAGGGGACCTATGGCTACACCTTC.

The chain has TRBV2 and TRBJ1-1, with D tentatively TRBD1 (5 bases). Germline values: CDR1 SNHLY, CDR2 FYNNEI. V lost 11 bases, J lost 3 bases, and 13 bases lay in between. This CDR3 comprises 12 residues. CDR3 nucleotides: TGTGCCCCGGGGGGGTCGGACACTGAAGCTTTCTTT. Residues: CAPGGSDTEAFF.

This clonotype occurred many times. The V and J genes are TRBV2 and TRBJ2-2, with D tentatively TRBD2 (5 bases). With 2 bases removed from V and 6 bases from J, the gap between germline ends came to 13 bases. Germline V gene sequence: CDR1 SNHLY, CDR2 FYNNEI. The CDR3 consists of 15 residues. CDR3 residues: CASSESGWTSGELFF. In DNA, the CDR3 is TGTGCCAGCAGTGAATCGGGGTGGACGTCCGGGGAGCTGTTTTTT.